Listed below are T cell receptor beta chains from one sample, sequenced in a study of blood T cell repertoires in COVID-19. Clones were read by immunoSEQ multiplex PCR, and TCRdb kept only the in-frame ones, dropping some. This table has about 35,000 clones, about 78% appearing once. Material: peripheral blood. These receptors all come from a man aged 80 or over with acute or convalescent COVID-19. The conserved cysteine and the conserved F or W are not part of the CDR3 here.

V gene	CDR3 protein
TRBV4-2	ASSHITGTGTSYGWT
TRBV6-2/TRBV6-3	ASSFPDAGLVGYT
TRBV4-2	ASSRELAGGSYEQY
TRBV2	ASSPTGYNQPQH
TRBV30	AWSARSGYT
TRBV6-5	ASRPGGGGILELF
TRBV2	ASTTRPLTNEKLF
TRBV6-5	ASSTRDRVLYGYT
TRBV6-2/TRBV6-3	ASSYSSGGGPYEQY
TRBV19	ASRRRGQPQH
TRBV1	TSSQDLCRGVTYEQF
TRBV12-5	ASGSWTAGEETQY
TRBV6-5	ANRVNTGELF
TRBV6-5	ASRRDDQQY
TRBV7-8	ASSFPPGGSYGYT
TRBV5-6	ASSFTSGTTDTQY
TRBV14	ASSPQGASRNIQY
TRBV19	ASSGGRGTYEQY
TRBV5-8	ASSSSSVPGELF
TRBV5-6	ASSLSGVEQY
TRBV2	ASRGTSDPPSYEQY
TRBV6-5	ASSPRGPTEAF
TRBV29-1	SVEKDRGYEQY
TRBV2	ASNYGQPYEQY
TRBV27	ASSPIPGLAPRDTQY
TRBV6-6	ASSIGQSNEKLF
TRBV30	AWAGQPNTEAF
TRBV6-5	ASIGTGGLEQY
TRBV27	ASSLRTGWNTEAF
TRBV11-2	ASRLTGTGRQEAF
TRBV7-2	ASSPRTGAQPQH
TRBV6-2/TRBV6-3	ASSGGGLNTGELF
TRBV29-1	SVGDRGYYGYT
TRBV10-3	AISDRAYEQY
TRBV10-3	AIGTGDSNQPQH
TRBV7-2	ASSLAPVETQY
TRBV13	ASSNFGTGLFEQY
TRBV19	ASTWDRASGYT
TRBV27	ASSLRYRDTNYGYT
TRBV14	ASSQRPGQGNYGYT
TRBV6-5	ASHRGPGELF
TRBV6-6	ASSRPQLQGAGNTIY
TRBV11-3	ASSFGGSGANVLT
TRBV3-1/TRBV3-2	ASSQASYEQY
TRBV2	ASKGQLYEQY
TRBV7-2	ASSFQRGRQTQY
TRBV7-9	ASSLASGNTDTQY